This TCR beta chain was profiled in a study of blood T cell repertoires in COVID-19. Measured with immunoSEQ multiplex PCR; TCRdb has only the in-frame clones, and not every one. The table lists tens of thousands of clones, more than 75% of them singletons. The V end lost 6 bases, the J end lost 2 bases, and 10 bases lay between the germline ends. This CDR3 comprises 13 residues. The rearrangement uses TRBV12-3 or TRBV12-4 and TRBJ1-1; D call uncertain. Sequenced: peripheral blood. The TCR sequence derives from an elderly man with active or convalescent COVID-19. The CDR3 reads CASRITDNTEAFF. DNA for the CDR3: TGTGCCAGCAGGATAACAGACAACACTGAAGCTTTCTTT.